A single sample gave rise to the 3 T cell receptor beta chains below, sequenced in a study of tumor and adjacent non-tumor tissue in lung cancer. This sample's RNA came from whole unsorted tissue. A modified ARM-PCR protocol with three rounds of nested PCR amplified TCRbeta. TCRdb processed the multiplex PCR reads anew with MiXCR; each CDR3 protein has one entry. The sample carries some 78,000 distinct CDR3 sequences, roughly 80% recorded once. Material: lung tumor tissue. The receptors shown here come from a woman in her fifties or sixties with non-small cell lung cancer.

Regarding this clonotype: The CDR3 end shows no conserved phenylalanine or tryptophan, and so a read error is likely. The DNA is left out, because the CDR3 cannot be placed on it with certainty; the CDR3 is given as TCRdb lists it. The J gene is TRBJ2-2, the V gene TRBV6-1. CDR1 and CDR2 from the germline V gene are MNHNS and SASEGT. The CDR3 sequence runs 14 residues, both termini included. The CDR3 protein is CASRLDQNTGEVSS.

The chain employs TRBV11-2 and TRBJ2-2, with unresolved D. There are 15 residues in the CDR3. The V gene's germline CDR1 is SGHAT and CDR2 FQNNGV. This CDR3 reads CVSSPGRRNTGELFF. The CDR3 coding sequence is TGTGTCAGTAGCCCAGGCAGGCGGAACACCGGGGAGCTGTTTTTT.

This clonotype was seen at least ten times. The chain is built from TRBV7-8 and TRBJ2-5; possibly TRBD2 for D (6 bases). V lost 5 bases and J lost 1, with 20 bases in between. Per the germline V gene, CDR1 is SGHVS and CDR2 is FQNEAQ. The CDR3 runs 17 residues. This chain's CDR3 is CASSPRFRTTAQETQYF. The CDR3 DNA reads TGTGCCAGCAGCCCGAGGTTCCGGACTACCGCCCAAGAGACCCAGTACTTC.